The clone carrying this TCR beta chain has a count of ten or more. The data are from a study of T cells after yellow fever vaccination. The CDR3 is made up of 15 amino acids. The germline V and J ends were trimmed by 0 bases and 1 base, with 10 bases remaining between them. Germline V gene sequence: CDR1 SGHRS, CDR2 YFSETQ. A single record per CDR3 protein comes from TCRdb applying MiXCR to the 5' RACE reads. The table lists some 200,000 distinct CDR3 sequences, approximately 3.2% of them singletons, with less than 3.5% in the top ten. This rearrangement joins TRBV5-1 to TRBJ2-5; no firm D call. The receptor was isolated from a young man who received the YFV17D yellow fever vaccine. The material sequenced was CD4+ T cells sorted from PBMCs, taken 10 days after the yellow fever booster vaccination. The CDR3 reads CASSLGDTSQETQYF. CDR3 nucleotide sequence: TGCGCCAGCAGCTTGGGAGACACGAGCCAAGAGACCCAGTACTTC. Full variable domain (rest looked up from reference TRBV5-1 and TRBJ2-5): KAGVTQTPRYLIKTRGQQVTLSCSPISGHRSVSWYQQTPGQGLQFLFEYFSETQRNKGNFPGRFSGRQFSNSRSEMNVSTLELGDSALYLCASSLGDTSQETQYFGPGTRLLVL.